These T cell receptor beta chains were read from a single sample in a study of shared clonotypes between healthy human individuals. Measured with immunoSEQ multiplex PCR; TCRdb has only the in-frame clones, and not every one. Of about 560,000 clones in the sample, roughly 79% were seen once. Input material: PBMCs. Receptors originate from a woman aged 40-49 years in good health. Some clones in this sample may be carry-over from other donors' samples. Each CDR3 is given with its conserved first and last residue. D genes are given only for firm matches. Clone size is shown for a subset of rows, as once, few, many or a class of expanded clone.

NA	TRBV6-1	few	TRBJ2-7	CAISAGSYEQYF	TGTGCCATCAGTGCCGGATCCTACGAGCAGTACTTC
TRBD1	TRBV9	NA	TRBJ2-2	CATGQGPSPGELFF	TGTGCCACCGGACAGGGGCCTTCCCCCGGGGAGCTGTTTTTT
NA	TRBV5-1	NA	TRBJ1-1	CASSLATANTEAFF	TGCGCCAGCAGCTTGGCGACAGCAAACACTGAAGCTTTCTTT
NA	TRBV7-9	few	TRBJ2-5	CASSFFGGQETQYF	TGTGCCAGCAGCTTTTTTGGGGGGCAAGAGACCCAGTACTTC
NA	TRBV27	NA	TRBJ2-5	CASSLRFGMRETQYF	TGTGCCAGCAGTTTAAGGTTCGGGATGCGGGAGACCCAGTACTTC
NA	TRBV30	NA	TRBJ1-5	CAWTKGTGNQPQHF	TGTGCCTGGACCAAGGGGACGGGTAATCAGCCCCAGCATTTT
TRBD2	TRBV7-6	NA	TRBJ2-1	CASSPISSGSHEQFF	TGTGCCAGCAGTCCTATATCTAGCGGGAGCCATGAGCAGTTCTTC
TRBD2	TRBV7-2	NA	TRBJ2-7	CASSISGIAYEQYF	TGTGCCAGCAGCATCAGCGGGATTGCCTACGAGCAGTACTTC
TRBD1	TRBV28	NA	TRBJ2-7	CASSPISGTVEQYF	TGTGCCAGCAGTCCGATCTCCGGGACAGTCGAGCAGTACTTC
TRBD1	TRBV2	NA	TRBJ1-4	CASSPGQENEKLFF	TGTGCCAGCAGTCCAGGACAGGAAAATGAAAAACTGTTTTTT
TRBD1	TRBV28	NA	TRBJ1-2	CASIPGGRVYGYTF	TGTGCCAGTATCCCAGGGGGAAGGGTCTATGGCTACACCTTC
NA	TRBV29-1	NA	TRBJ2-7	CSAQGSKIEQYF	TGCAGCGCCCAAGGGTCCAAGATCGAGCAGTACTTC
TRBD1	TRBV12-5	many	TRBJ2-5	CASAPRTGAETQYF	TGTGCTAGTGCCCCCAGGACAGGGGCCGAGACCCAGTACTTC
NA	TRBV5-1	few	TRBJ2-2	CASSLVANSAGELFF	TGCGCCAGCAGCTTGGTTGCTAATTCGGCCGGGGAGCTGTTTTTT
NA	TRBV15	NA	TRBJ1-2	CATSRKITGSGGYTF	TGTGCCACCAGCAGGAAAATTACAGGGTCTGGAGGCTACACCTTC
TRBD2	TRBV9	NA	TRBJ2-5	CASSVTSGQETQYF	TGTGCCAGCAGTGTTACTAGCGGGCAAGAGACCCAGTACTTC
TRBD2	TRBV29-1	NA	TRBJ2-1	CSVGLAVYNEQFF	TGCAGCGTGGGACTAGCGGTCTACAATGAGCAGTTCTTC
TRBD2	TRBV30	NA	TRBJ2-1	CAWAGTSGSTDEQFF	TGTGCCTGGGCCGGCACTAGCGGGAGTACCGATGAGCAGTTCTTC
NA	TRBV5-1	NA	TRBJ2-5	CASSLNSRGSETQYF	TGCGCCAGCAGCTTGAATTCCAGGGGAAGCGAGACCCAGTACTTC
TRBD2	TRBV27	NA	TRBJ2-3	CASSSPLRTSVTDTQYF	TGTGCCAGCAGTTCCCCCCTTAGGACTAGCGTCACAGATACGCAGTATTTT
TRBD1	TRBV6-1	NA	TRBJ2-7	CASGVGQLYEQYF	TGTGCCAGCGGGGTGGGACAGCTCTACGAGCAGTACTTC
NA	TRBV7-3	NA	TRBJ2-2	CASSFSRDDTGELFF	TGTGCCAGCAGCTTTAGCAGGGACGACACCGGGGAGCTGTTTTTT
TRBD1	TRBV2	NA	TRBJ2-5	CASSIGTGVEPQYF	TGTGCCAGCAGTATCGGGACAGGGGTAGAGCCCCAGTACTTC
NA	TRBV5-1	NA	TRBJ2-5	CASSLEGEETQYF	TGCGCCAGCAGCTTGGAAGGGGAGGAGACCCAGTACTTC
TRBD2	TRBV27	NA	TRBJ2-2	CASSLLGLAGVFVGELFF	TGTGCCAGCAGTTTATTGGGTCTAGCGGGAGTGTTTGTCGGGGAGCTGTTTTTT
NA	TRBV11-2	once	TRBJ2-2	CASSLVRNTGELFF	TGTGCCAGCAGCTTAGTTAGGAACACCGGGGAGCTGTTTTTT
NA	TRBV28	NA	TRBJ2-7	CASSPSVYEQYF	TGTGCCAGCAGTCCCTCAGTTTACGAGCAGTACTTC
TRBD1	TRBV10-3	NA	TRBJ2-2	CAISETGTGTGELFF	TGTGCCATCAGTGAGACCGGGACAGGGACCGGGGAGCTGTTTTTT
TRBD1	TRBV11-2	NA	TRBJ1-2	CASSLVWRDRGGYTF	TGTGCCAGCAGCTTAGTATGGAGGGACAGGGGTGGCTACACCTTC
TRBD2	TRBV15	NA	TRBJ2-1	CATSRALAGYNEQFF	TGTGCCACCAGCAGAGCCCTAGCGGGATACAATGAGCAGTTCTTC
NA	TRBV7-2	NA	TRBJ2-1	CASNRDSHYNEQFF	TGTGCCAGCAACCGGGACTCCCACTACAATGAGCAGTTCTTC
NA	TRBV9	NA	TRBJ2-3	CASSASQNTDTQYF	TGTGCCAGCAGCGCCTCCCAAAACACAGATACGCAGTATTTT
NA	TRBV2	NA	TRBJ1-3	CASSERISGNTIYF	TGTGCCAGCAGTGAACGGATTTCTGGAAACACCATATATTTT
NA	TRBV28	NA	TRBJ2-5	CASTNEVLGQTQYF	TGTGCCAGCACCAATGAGGTCTTGGGTCAGACCCAGTACTTC
NA	TRBV14	NA	TRBJ2-7	CASSQPQGPGAEQYF	TGTGCCAGCAGCCAACCACAGGGCCCGGGGGCCGAGCAGTACTTC
TRBD2	TRBV7-9	many	TRBJ2-5	CASSLFASGRGETQYF	TGTGCCAGCAGCTTATTTGCTAGCGGGAGGGGAGAGACCCAGTACTTC
NA	TRBV5-1	NA	TRBJ2-7	CASSLEGQIYEQYF	TGCGCCAGCAGCTTGGAAGGACAGATCTACGAGCAGTACTTC
NA	TRBV29-1	NA	TRBJ2-2	CSVEGPGGAVGELFF	TGCAGCGTTGAAGGGCCTGGGGGCGCAGTCGGGGAGCTGTTTTTT
NA	TRBV28	NA	TRBJ2-3	CASSSPDTGTQYF	TGTGCCAGCAGTTCCCCCGACACCGGTACGCAGTATTTT
NA	TRBV19	NA	TRBJ1-2	CASSVEGRAKSGYTF	TGTGCCAGTAGTGTGGAGGGGCGGGCGAAGAGTGGCTACACCTTC
TRBD1	TRBV19	NA	TRBJ2-7	CASSIGQGAYEQYF	TGTGCCAGTAGTATTGGACAGGGGGCCTACGAGCAGTACTTC
TRBD1	TRBV9	NA	TRBJ1-1	CASSSRDSTVEAFF	TGTGCCAGCAGTTCCCGGGACAGTACCGTAGAAGCTTTCTTT
NA	TRBV18	NA	TRBJ2-1	CASSVGRSEQFF	TGTGCCAGCTCAGTAGGTCGTAGTGAGCAGTTCTTC
NA	TRBV4-2	NA	TRBJ2-2	CASSHRVHTGELFF	TGTGCCAGCAGCCACAGGGTCCACACCGGGGAGCTGTTTTTT
NA	TRBV5-4	NA	TRBJ1-2	CASSLDTGNYYGYTF	TGTGCCAGCAGCTTGGATACAGGGAATTACTATGGCTACACCTTC
NA	TRBV2	NA	TRBJ1-1	CASIVDRRTEAFF	TGTGCCAGCATAGTTGACAGGCGAACTGAAGCTTTCTTT
TRBD1	TRBV2	NA	TRBJ2-5	CASSAPLGQSYQETQYF	TGTGCCAGCAGCGCCCCGCTGGGACAGAGCTACCAAGAGACCCAGTACTTC
TRBD1	TRBV7-2	NA	TRBJ2-7	CASSLGTGASYEQYF	TGTGCCAGCAGCTTAGGGACAGGGGCATCCTACGAGCAGTACTTC
TRBD1	TRBV27	few	TRBJ1-2	CASSQGQGAEYTF	TGTGCCAGCAGCCAAGGACAGGGGGCAGAATACACCTTC
TRBD1	TRBV7-3	NA	TRBJ2-7	CASRGTGGTYEQYF	TGTGCCAGCAGGGGGACAGGGGGCACCTACGAGCAGTACTTC
TRBD2	TRBV7-2	NA	TRBJ2-2	CASSLVVSGAQTGELFF	TGTGCCAGCAGCTTAGTTGTTAGCGGGGCCCAAACCGGGGAGCTGTTTTTT
TRBD1	TRBV5-1	NA	TRBJ2-7	CASSGQGSSYEQYF	TGCGCCAGCAGCGGACAGGGCAGCTCCTACGAGCAGTACTTC
NA	TRBV7-2	NA	TRBJ2-7	CASSLIGGTYEQYF	TGTGCCAGCAGCTTAATTGGGGGCACCTACGAGCAGTACTTC
TRBD1	TRBV5-4	few	TRBJ2-7	CASSEGQVYEQYF	TGTGCCAGCAGCGAGGGACAGGTTTACGAGCAGTACTTC